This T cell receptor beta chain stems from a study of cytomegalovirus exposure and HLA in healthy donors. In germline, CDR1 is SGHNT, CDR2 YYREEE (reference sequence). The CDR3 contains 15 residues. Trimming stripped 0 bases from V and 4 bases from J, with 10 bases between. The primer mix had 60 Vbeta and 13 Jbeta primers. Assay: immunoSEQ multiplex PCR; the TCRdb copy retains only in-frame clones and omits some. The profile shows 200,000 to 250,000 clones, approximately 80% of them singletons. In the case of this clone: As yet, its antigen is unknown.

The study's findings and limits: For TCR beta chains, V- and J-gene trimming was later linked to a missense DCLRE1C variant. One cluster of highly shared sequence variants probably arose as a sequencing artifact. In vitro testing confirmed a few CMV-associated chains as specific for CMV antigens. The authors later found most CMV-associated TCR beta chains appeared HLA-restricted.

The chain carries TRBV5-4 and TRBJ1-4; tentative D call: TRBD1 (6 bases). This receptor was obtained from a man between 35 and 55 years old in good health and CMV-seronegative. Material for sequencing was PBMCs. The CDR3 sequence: CASSLGGQHNEKLFF. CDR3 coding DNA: TGTGCCAGCAGCTTGGGGGGGCAGCATAATGAAAAACTGTTTTTT.